These 32 T cell receptor beta chains originate from one sample sequenced in a study of cytomegalovirus exposure and HLA in healthy donors. This PCR relied on a set of 60 Vbeta primers and 13 Jbeta primers. Assay used: immunoSEQ multiplex PCR; TCRdb lists only in-frame clones, some missing. The sample has roughly 150,000 clones, 65% to 85% seen once. The sequenced sample consisted of PBMCs. These TCRs come from a male donor in good health and CMV-seronegative.

This chain joins TRBV11-3 and TRBJ2-1, with TRBD2 as a possible D gene (6 bases). CDR1 SGHNT and CDR2 YENEEA come from the germline V gene. This CDR3 region has 16 residues. The V end lost 0 bases, the J end lost 0 bases, and 9 bases lay between the germline ends. The CDR3 protein is CASSLEGGISYNEQFF. The DNA of the CDR3 is TGTGCCAGCAGCTTAGAGGGGGGAATCTCCTACAATGAGCAGTTCTTC. The complete variable domain, with remaining parts taken from reference TRBV11-3 and TRBJ2-1, reads EAGVVQSPRYKIIEKKQPVAFWCNPISGHNTLYWYLQNLGQGPELLIRYENEEAVDDSQLPKDRFSAERLKGVDSTLKIQPAELGDSAVYLCASSLEGGISYNEQFFGPGTRLTVL.

The rearrangement links TRBV11-1 to TRBJ1-1; 7 nucleotides align to TRBD1. J lost 0 bases, V lost 7 bases, and 8 bases had no gene match. The germline V gene has CDR1 SGHAT and CDR2 FQDESV (reference sequence). The CDR3 totals 15 residues. The CDR3 nucleotides read TGTGCCAGCACCACCTCAGGGGGGATGAACACTGAAGCTTTCTTT. It yields the protein CASTTSGGMNTEAFF.

The chain carries TRBV5-1 and TRBJ2-1, with 10 bases matching TRBD2. This CDR3 is 16 amino acids long. V lost 2 bases, J lost 4 bases, and 6 bases stayed unmatched. Germline CDR1 is SGHRS and CDR2 is YFSETQ. CDR3 in DNA: TGCGCCAGCAGCTTTTGGAGCGGGAGGGATTACAATGAGCAGTTCTTC. Translated: CASSFWSGRDYNEQFF.

The gene calls are TRBV30 and TRBJ2-3; D is possibly TRBD2 (6 bases). The V end lost 1 base, the J end lost 9 bases, and 23 bases lay between the germline ends. CDR3 size: 16 residues. Germline lookup yields CDR1 GTSNPN and CDR2 SVGIG (reference sequence). The CDR3 DNA sequence: TGTGCCTGGAGTGCCGGGACTCCTTTTCCGGCAGGGACGCAGTATTTT. Translated: CAWSAGTPFPAGTQYF.

In this sample, this clone turned up once. The chain uses TRBV18 and TRBJ1-4; 10 bases match TRBD1. This CDR3 is 15 amino acids long. The germline CDR1 and CDR2 sequences are KGHSH and LQKENI. Unmatched junction bases numbered 5, after V lost 3 bases and J lost 7 bases. The DNA for the CDR3 is TGTGCCAGCTCACCGACCGGGACAGGGGTTGAAAAACTGTTTTTT. This encodes CASSPTGTGVEKLFF.

The chain recombines TRBV4-3 with TRBJ1-6, with D possibly TRBD1 on 5 matching bases. The CDR3 is 16 residues long. V was shortened by 4 bases and J by 7 bases, with 17 bases between the two germline ends. Germline V gene sequence: CDR1 LGHNA, CDR2 YSLEER. CDR3 bases: TGCGCCAGCAGCCCCTCGCGGGGGACGCTAAATTCACCCCTCCACTTT. This translates into CASSPSRGTLNSPLHF.

The sample holds one count of this clone. J is TRBJ2-3 and V is TRBV4-3, with 8 bases aligning to TRBD1. Germline CDR1 LGHNA, CDR2 YSLEER. The CDR3 is 17 amino acids. The V gene end was trimmed by 0 bases and the J gene end by 3 bases; junction bases not matched to a gene: 8. In nucleotides, the CDR3 is TGCGCCAGCAGCCAAGATTGGGGACAGGTATCTACAGATACGCAGTATTTT. Translated, it gives CASSQDWGQVSTDTQYF.

The chain recombines TRBV29-1 with TRBJ1-5, with 7 bases lining up with TRBD1. The CDR3 is made up of 14 amino acids. V lost 5 bases to trimming and J lost 0 bases; unmatched junction nucleotides: 4. Germline values: CDR1 SQVTM, CDR2 ANQGSEA. DNA of the CDR3: TGCAGCGTTAAACAGGGGTATAGCAATCAGCCCCAGCATTTT. Its translation: CSVKQGYSNQPQHF.

V and J are TRBV7-8 and TRBJ2-7; no clear D. Trimming stripped 5 bases from V and 4 bases from J, with 9 bases between. The CDR3 length is 12 residues. From germline, CDR1 is SGHVS and CDR2 FQNEAQ. The CDR3 region has the DNA TGTGCCAGCAGCCGCGTCCTTTACGAGCAGTACTTC. It specifies CASSRVLYEQYF. Filled out from reference TRBV7-8 and TRBJ2-7, the complete variable domain reads GAGVSQSPRYKVAKRGQDVALRCDPISGHVSLFWYQQALGQGPEFLTYFQNEAQLDKSGLPSDRFFAERPEGSVSTLKIQRTQQEDSAVYLCASSRVLYEQYFGPGTRLTVT.

This clone has just one count. This chain connects TRBV6-5 to TRBJ1-2; the D gene is possibly TRBD1 (6 bases). Germline assignment: CDR1 MNHEY and CDR2 SVGAGI. This CDR3 contains 14 residues. V shed 0 bases and J shed 8 bases, with 13 bases lying between them. CDR3 sequence reads: CASSYSWGHRGYTF. CDR3 nucleotide sequence: TGTGCCAGCAGTTACTCGTGGGGGCACAGGGGCTACACCTTC.

The rearrangement links TRBV18 to TRBJ2-5; 15 nucleotides align to TRBD2. The germline V gene encodes CDR1 KGHSH and CDR2 LQKENI. V lost 6 bases and J lost 4; bases outside the gene matches: 3. CDR3 length: 15 residues. CDR3 DNA: TGTGCCAGCTCGGAGGGACTAGCGGGAGGAGAGACCCAGTACTTC. This encodes CASSEGLAGGETQYF.

This chain links TRBV2 with TRBJ2-3; 7 nucleotides match TRBD2. The length of the CDR3 is 13 residues. Germline CDR1 SNHLY, CDR2 FYNNEI. V shed 6 bases, J shed 3 bases, and the junction held 3 bases outside the gene matches. The CDR3 spells CASRRRETDTQYF. DNA of the CDR3: TGTGCCAGCAGAAGGCGGGAGACAGATACGCAGTATTTT.

The rearrangement links TRBV9 to TRBJ2-7, with 12 bases matching TRBD2. V lost 4 bases, J lost 5 bases, and 7 bases stayed unmatched. From germline, CDR1 is SGDLS and CDR2 YYNGEE. The CDR3 spans 15 residues. The CDR3 sequence is CASSSRTSGDNEQYF. The CDR3 nucleotides read TGTGCCAGCAGCTCTCGGACTAGCGGGGACAACGAGCAGTACTTC.

V and J are TRBV29-1 and TRBJ1-1; D is undetermined. The CDR3 has 12 residues. V was trimmed by 3 bases and J by 10 bases, leaving 15 bases between them. CDR1 and CDR2 from the germline V gene are SQVTM and ANQGSEA. This CDR3 reads CSVDRSREAAFF. CDR3 in DNA: TGCAGCGTTGATAGGTCGAGGGAGGCAGCTTTCTTT.

This clone has a single count. The chain couples TRBV7-9 to TRBJ1-5; possible D gene TRBD1, 6 bases. Per germline, CDR1 SEHNR and CDR2 FQNEAQ (reference sequence). The CDR3 is 16 residues long. Trimming took 5 bases from V and 1 from J, leaving 15 bases between them. The CDR3 nucleotides are TGTGCCAGCAGCCCAAGAGGGGGTGGGAGCAATCAGCCCCAGCATTTT. Its protein is CASSPRGGGSNQPQHF.

The V gene is TRBV5-1, the J gene TRBJ2-1; TRBD2 is a possible D gene (6 bases). Deletions cut 1 base from V and 1 base from J, with 9 bases between. The CDR3 has 15 amino acids. The germline V gene has CDR1 SGHRS and CDR2 YFSETQ. The CDR3 coding sequence is TGCGCCAGCAGCTTGAGGGACTCTTCCTACAATGAGCAGTTCTTC. Translation: CASSLRDSSYNEQFF.

The gene calls are TRBV14 and TRBJ2-7; TRBD1 is a possible D gene (8 bases). V was cut by 3 bases and J by 6 bases, with 18 bases left in between. The V gene's germline CDR1 is SGHDN and CDR2 FVKESK. CDR3 length: 15 residues. The CDR3 sequence is CASSQLDREGAEQYF. In DNA, the CDR3 is TGTGCCAGCAGCCAGCTGGACAGGGAGGGGGCCGAGCAGTACTTC.

This CDR3 reads CASSWNRAAYEQYF. The CDR3 bases are TGCGCCAGCAGCTGGAACAGGGCCGCCTACGAGCAGTACTTC. The rearrangement joins TRBV5-1 to TRBJ2-7; weak D call: TRBD1 (6 bases). V lost 3 bases, J lost 2 bases, and 12 bases lay in between. CDR1 is SGHRS, CDR2 YFSETQ, per germline. CDR3 size: 14 residues.

V usage is TRBV5-1 and J usage is TRBJ2-3, with 10 bases aligning to TRBD2. The CDR3 covers 15 residues. V shed 1 base, J shed 4 bases, and the junction held 3 bases outside the gene matches. Germline assignment: CDR1 SGHRS and CDR2 YFSETQ. The CDR3 region has the DNA TGCGCCAGCAGCTTGAGCGGGGGGGACTCAGATACGCAGTATTTT. This translates into CASSLSGGDSDTQYF.

The chain employs TRBV30 and TRBJ2-7; 12 nucleotides agree with TRBD2. This CDR3 spans 18 amino acids. V shed 5 bases and J 3 bases; nucleotides not matched to a gene: 17. Per germline, CDR1 GTSNPN and CDR2 SVGIG (reference sequence). In nucleotides, the CDR3 is TGTGCCTGGGGAAAGACTAGCGGGAGATTACTCGTTTTCTACGAGCAGTACTTC. It specifies CAWGKTSGRLLVFYEQYF.

The CDR3 sequence is CASSLETGGSSYEQYF. The DNA of the CDR3 is TGTGCCAGCAGCTTAGAAACAGGGGGGAGTTCCTACGAGCAGTACTTC. The chain carries TRBV13 and TRBJ2-7; TRBD1 agrees at 8 bases. Germline V gene data show CDR1 as PRHDT and CDR2 as FYEKMQ (reference sequence). The CDR3 length is 16 residues. The V and J ends lost 1 base and 1 base, in that order; junction bases with no gene match: 6.

As to this clone: The same CDR3 arises from other DNA sequences in this sample as well. The chain carries TRBV6-1 and TRBJ2-1; D possibly corresponds to TRBD1 (6 bases). The CDR3 consists of 14 residues. CDR1 and CDR2 (germline): MNHNS, SASEGT. With 0 bases removed from V and 3 bases from J, the gap between germline ends came to 6 bases. The CDR3 DNA follows: TGTGCCAGCAGTGAAGCAGGGGGCTACAATGAGCAGTTCTTC. Translating gives CASSEAGGYNEQFF.

The chain is built from TRBV30 and TRBJ1-1; D might be TRBD1 (5 bases). Trimming took 7 bases from V and 0 from J, leaving 12 bases between them. This CDR3 contains 13 residues. CDR1 is GTSNPN, CDR2 SVGIG, per germline (reference sequence). The CDR3 here is CAFPGLLNTEAFF. The CDR3 region has the DNA TGTGCCTTTCCAGGGTTGTTGAACACTGAAGCTTTCTTT.

This chain connects TRBV7-9 to TRBJ1-1; D might be TRBD1 (6 bases). V lost 5 bases to trimming and J lost 4 bases, with 17 bases between them. Per the germline V gene, CDR1 is SEHNR and CDR2 is FQNEAQ (reference sequence). This CDR3 comprises 15 residues. This CDR3 reads CASSAQGPRSTEAFF. CDR3 bases: TGTGCCAGCAGCGCACAGGGACCACGGAGCACTGAAGCTTTCTTT.

CDR3 nucleotide sequence: TGTGCCAGCAGCCGCTCCGCGGGCACCGGAGTGGAGACCCAGTACTTC. It is translated as CASSRSAGTGVETQYF. The chain carries TRBV11-3 and TRBJ2-5; D perhaps matches TRBD2 (5 bases). Germline-derived CDR1 and CDR2 are SGHNT and YENEEA. The CDR3 contains 16 residues. Trimming cost V 5 bases and J 5 bases, with 21 bases left between them.

The chain carries TRBV7-2 and TRBJ1-2; no definite D call. The CDR3 is 13 residues long. The germline gives CDR1 SGHTA, CDR2 FQGNSA. The V gene lost 1 base and the J gene lost 5 bases, with 8 bases spanning the gap. CDR3 sequence reads: CASSLVGGYGYTF. For the CDR3, the DNA is TGTGCCAGCAGCTTAGTCGGAGGGTATGGCTACACCTTC.

This chain connects TRBV5-1 to TRBJ2-2, with 9 nucleotides matching TRBD1. With 4 bases clipped from V and 4 bases from J, the junction kept 5 bases outside the gene matches. This CDR3 comprises 15 residues. Germline CDR1 SGHRS, CDR2 YFSETQ. CDR3 in amino acids: CASSGGTGLTGELFF. The CDR3 DNA reads as TGCGCCAGCAGCGGAGGGACAGGGCTCACCGGGGAGCTGTTTTTT.

There are a few counts of this clone. This rearrangement joins TRBV4-2 to TRBJ1-2, with D tentatively TRBD1 (6 bases). The CDR3 runs to 16 residues. The ends were cut back, 0 bases at V and 4 bases at J, with 15 bases in the middle. CDR1 LGHNA and CDR2 YNFKEQ come from the germline V gene. The CDR3 loop is CASSQEGTFQGYGYTF. The CDR3 DNA reads TGTGCCAGCAGCCAAGAGGGGACATTTCAGGGCTATGGCTACACCTTC.

This clone has only a few counts. This chain links TRBV7-2 with TRBJ2-7; D is perhaps TRBD1 (8 bases). There are 15 residues in the CDR3. The V end lost 8 bases, the J end lost 0 bases, and 17 bases lay between the germline ends. The germline CDR1 and CDR2 sequences are SGHTA and FQGNSA. CDR3 in DNA: TGTGCCAGCGGTACAGGGGGGGGGCTCTCCTACGAGCAGTACTTC. Translating it yields CASGTGGGLSYEQYF.

This clone was found a few times. The CDR3 here is CASSLRRENNQPQHF. CDR3 in DNA: TGTGCCAGCAGCTTAAGACGGGAAAATAATCAGCCCCAGCATTTT. The chain carries TRBV7-8 and TRBJ1-5; D is ambiguous. Looked up from germline, CDR1 is SGHVS and CDR2 is FQNEAQ. V dropped 2 bases and J dropped 4 bases, with 12 bases sitting between them. The CDR3 sequence is 15 residues long.

This clone appeared once. This chain links TRBV9 with TRBJ2-1; TRBD2 aligns across 13 bases. V shed 4 bases and J 8 bases; nucleotides not matched to a gene: 9. Germline CDR1 is SGDLS and CDR2 is YYNGEE. The CDR3 is 16 amino acids. The DNA for the CDR3 is TGTGCCAGCAGCTACGGACTAGCGGGAGCGTGGGATGAGCAGTTCTTC. It codes for CASSYGLAGAWDEQFF.

The V gene is TRBV6-4, the J gene TRBJ2-7; no clear D. Trimming stripped 8 bases from V and 0 bases from J, with 8 bases between. Germline V gene sequence: CDR1 MRHNA, CDR2 SNTAGT. The CDR3 has 12 amino acids. DNA for the CDR3: TGTGCCAGCCCCTCCCGCTCCTACGAGCAGTACTTC. This encodes CASPSRSYEQYF.